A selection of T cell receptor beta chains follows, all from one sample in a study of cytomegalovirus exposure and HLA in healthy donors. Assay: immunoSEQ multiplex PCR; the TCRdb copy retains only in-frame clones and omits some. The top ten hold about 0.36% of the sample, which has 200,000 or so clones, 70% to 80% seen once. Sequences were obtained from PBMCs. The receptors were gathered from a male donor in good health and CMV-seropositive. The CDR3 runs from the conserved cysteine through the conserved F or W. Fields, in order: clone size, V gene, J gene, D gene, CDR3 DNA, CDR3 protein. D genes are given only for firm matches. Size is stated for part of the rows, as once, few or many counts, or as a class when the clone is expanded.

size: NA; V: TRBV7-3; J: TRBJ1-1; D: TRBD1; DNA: TGTGCCAGCAGCACGGACGGACAGGCGAACACTGAAGCTTTCTTT; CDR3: CASSTDGQANTEAFF
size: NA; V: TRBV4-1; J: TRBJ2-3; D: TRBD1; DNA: TGCGCCAGCAGCCAAGTTGGAAGGAAGGGGACAGTCACAGATACGCAGTATTTT; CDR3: CASSQVGRKGTVTDTQYF
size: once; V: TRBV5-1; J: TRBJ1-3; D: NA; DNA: TGCGCCAGCAGCTTAGACAGAAGCTCTGGAAACACCATATATTTT; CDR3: CASSLDRSSGNTIYF
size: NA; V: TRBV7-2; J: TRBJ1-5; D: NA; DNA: TGTGCCAGCACCCCCGGGAACGCGTGGCAGCCCCAGCATTTT; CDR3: CASTPGNAWQPQHF
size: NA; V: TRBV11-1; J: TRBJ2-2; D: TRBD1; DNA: TGTGCCAGCATGGGACAGGGGAGAGGTAACGGCCCGAACACCGGGGAGCTGTTTTTT; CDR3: CASMGQGRGNGPNTGELFF
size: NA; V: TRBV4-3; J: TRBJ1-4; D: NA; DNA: TGCGCCAGCAGCACAAACGGGGTCGGGAGTGAAAAACTGTTTTTT; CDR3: CASSTNGVGSEKLFF
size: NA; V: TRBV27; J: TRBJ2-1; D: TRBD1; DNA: TGTGCCAGCACTACCCACAGGGGCCTGGGGAATGAGCAGTTCTTC; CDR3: CASTTHRGLGNEQFF
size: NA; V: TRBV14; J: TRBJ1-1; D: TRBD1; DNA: TGTGCCAGCAGCCTAAGACAGGGGGCGAGCACTGAAGCTTTCTTT; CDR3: CASSLRQGASTEAFF
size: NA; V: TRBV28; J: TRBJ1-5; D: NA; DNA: TGTGCATGCAGGTCTTCGAGAATGAGCAATCAGCCCCAGCATTTT; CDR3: CACRSSRMSNQPQHF
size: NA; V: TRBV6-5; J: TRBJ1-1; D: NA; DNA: TGTGCCAGCAGCAGGGCCCGGGTGGACACTGAAGCTTTCTTT; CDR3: CASSRARVDTEAFF
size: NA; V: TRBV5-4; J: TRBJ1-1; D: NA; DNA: TGTGCCAGCAGCTTCCAGGGGATAACGATGAACACTGAAGCTTTCTTT; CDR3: CASSFQGITMNTEAFF
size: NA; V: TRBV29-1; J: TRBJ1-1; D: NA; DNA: TGCAGCGTTGAGAAAGGTACAGGGTACACTGAAGCTTTCTTT; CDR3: CSVEKGTGYTEAFF
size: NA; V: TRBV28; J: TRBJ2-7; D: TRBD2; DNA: TGTGCCAGCAGCTCCCCCTACAAGCGGGAGACCTACGAGCAGTACTTC; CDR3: CASSSPYKRETYEQYF
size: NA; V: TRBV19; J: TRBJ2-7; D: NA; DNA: TGTGCCAGTAGTATCGGTCCTTTCTCCTACGAGCAGTACTTC; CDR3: CASSIGPFSYEQYF
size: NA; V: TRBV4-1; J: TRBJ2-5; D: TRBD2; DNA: TGCGCCAGCAGCCAAGAAAGCGGGGGGGCGTTAGGGACCCAGTACTTC; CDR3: CASSQESGGALGTQYF
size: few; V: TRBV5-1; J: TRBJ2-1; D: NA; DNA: TGCGCCAGCAGCTTGGGGGGAGCAAATGAGCAGTTCTTC; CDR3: CASSLGGANEQFF
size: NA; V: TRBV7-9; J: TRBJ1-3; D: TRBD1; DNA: TGTGCCAGCAGCTTACAGGGGGGTCTTCTAAACACCATATATTTT; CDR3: CASSLQGGLLNTIYF
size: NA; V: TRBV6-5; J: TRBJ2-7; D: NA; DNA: TGTGCCAGCAGCCCTAGCGCGAGCTCCTACGAGCAGTACTTC; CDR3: CASSPSASSYEQYF
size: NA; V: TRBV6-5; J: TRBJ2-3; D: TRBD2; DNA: TGTGCCAGCAGTCTTAGCGGGGGGGCCATAGATACGCAGTATTTT; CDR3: CASSLSGGAIDTQYF
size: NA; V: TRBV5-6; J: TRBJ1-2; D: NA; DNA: TGTGCCAGCAGCCCGGCGGAGGACTATGGCTACACCTTC; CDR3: CASSPAEDYGYTF
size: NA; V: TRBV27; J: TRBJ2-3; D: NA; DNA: TGTGCCAGCAAACTCGTTGGTGTCACTAGCACAGATACGCAGTATTTT; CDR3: CASKLVGVTSTDTQYF
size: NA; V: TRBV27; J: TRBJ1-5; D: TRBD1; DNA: TGTGCCAGCAGCTTCAAAGGGACAGTTAATCAGCCCCAGCATTTT; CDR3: CASSFKGTVNQPQHF
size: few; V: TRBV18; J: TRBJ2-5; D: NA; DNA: TGTGCCAGCTCACCTTTACGGGGGGAGACCCAGTACTTC; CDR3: CASSPLRGETQYF
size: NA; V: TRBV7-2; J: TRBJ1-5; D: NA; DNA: TGTGCCAGCAGCCCCAGGGGCTTAGCGAGCAATCAGCCCCAGCATTTT; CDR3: CASSPRGLASNQPQHF
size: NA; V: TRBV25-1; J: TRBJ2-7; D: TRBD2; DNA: TGTGCCAGCCTCCCTTCCGGGACTAGCGGTTCCTACGAGCAGTACTTC; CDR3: CASLPSGTSGSYEQYF
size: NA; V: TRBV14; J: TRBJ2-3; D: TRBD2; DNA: TGTGCCAGCAGCCAAGCTAGCGGGATACAAAACACAGATACGCAGTATTTT; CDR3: CASSQASGIQNTDTQYF
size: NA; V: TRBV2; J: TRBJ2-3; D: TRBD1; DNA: TGTGCCAGCATCCGGGACAGGGGCCACATCATGGGGGATACGCAGTATTTT; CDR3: CASIRDRGHIMGDTQYF
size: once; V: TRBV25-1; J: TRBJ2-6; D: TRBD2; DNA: TGTGCCAGCAGTGCTCGGGGGGGTCCGGTCGGTGGGGCCAACGTCCTGACTTTC; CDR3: CASSARGGPVGGANVLTF
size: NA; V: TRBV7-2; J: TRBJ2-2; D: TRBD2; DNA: TGTGCCAGCCGAGGGAGGGTTGCCACCGGGGAGCTGTTTTTT; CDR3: CASRGRVATGELFF
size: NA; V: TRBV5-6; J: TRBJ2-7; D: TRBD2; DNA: TGTGCCAGCAGCCCGGGACTAGCGGGAGAGTACGGGGCCCACGAGCAGTACTTC; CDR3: CASSPGLAGEYGAHEQYF
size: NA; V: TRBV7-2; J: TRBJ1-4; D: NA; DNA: TGTGCCAGCAGCTTTTTTGGCAGGGCTAATGAAAAACTGTTTTTT; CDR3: CASSFFGRANEKLFF
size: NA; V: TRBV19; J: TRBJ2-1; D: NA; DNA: TGTGCCACCTCAGGGTGGGGCAGCCGCTCCTACAATGAGCAGTTCTTC; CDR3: CATSGWGSRSYNEQFF
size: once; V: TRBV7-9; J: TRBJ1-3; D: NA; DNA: TGTGCCAGCAGCACCTCTGATGGGGGCCTCTCGATTGGAAACACCATATATTTT; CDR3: CASSTSDGGLSIGNTIYF
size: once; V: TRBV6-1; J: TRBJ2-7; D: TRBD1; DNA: TGTGCCAGCAGCGGACAGGTTGACGAGCAGTACTTC; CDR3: CASSGQVDEQYF
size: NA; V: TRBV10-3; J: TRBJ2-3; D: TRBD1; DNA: TGTGCCATTATGGGGACAGACACAGATACGCAGTATTTT; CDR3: CAIMGTDTDTQYF
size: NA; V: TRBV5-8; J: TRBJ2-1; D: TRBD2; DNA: TGTGCCAGCAGCCAAAATCCGGGACTAGCGGTATACAATGAGCAGTTCTTC; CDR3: CASSQNPGLAVYNEQFF
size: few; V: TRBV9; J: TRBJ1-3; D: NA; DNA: TGTGCCAGCAGCGTAGGAATGGGAGGGGGAAACACCATATATTTT; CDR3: CASSVGMGGGNTIYF
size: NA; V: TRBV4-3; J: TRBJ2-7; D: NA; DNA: TGCGCCAGCAGCCCCGCAGGGTCCTACGAGCAGTACTTC; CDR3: CASSPAGSYEQYF
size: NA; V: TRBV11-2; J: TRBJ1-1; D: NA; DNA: TGTGCCAGCAGCTTAGTGGGGACACCGAACACTGAAGCTTTCTTT; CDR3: CASSLVGTPNTEAFF
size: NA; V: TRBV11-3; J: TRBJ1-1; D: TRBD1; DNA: TGTGCCAGCAGCTTTACAGGGGGCGGGACTGAAGCTTTCTTT; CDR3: CASSFTGGGTEAFF
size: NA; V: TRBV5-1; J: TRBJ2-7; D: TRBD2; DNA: TGCGCCAGCTCCGTGAGCGCGGGGGGTTCCTACGAGCAGTACTTC; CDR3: CASSVSAGGSYEQYF
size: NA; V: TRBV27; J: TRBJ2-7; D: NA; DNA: TGTGCCAGCGTCGGACAAACCTACGAGCAGTACTTC; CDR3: CASVGQTYEQYF
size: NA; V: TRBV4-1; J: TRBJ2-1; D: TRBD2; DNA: TGCGCCAGCAGCCAAGAAACTAGCGGGGGGGCCGGTGAGCAGTTCTTC; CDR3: CASSQETSGGAGEQFF
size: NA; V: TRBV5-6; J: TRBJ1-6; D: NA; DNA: TGTGCCAGCAGCTTTATACAGGGAAACTCCTATAATTCACCCCTCCACTTT; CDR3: CASSFIQGNSYNSPLHF
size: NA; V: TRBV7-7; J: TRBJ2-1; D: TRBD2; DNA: TGTGCTAGCAGCTCAACTAGCGGGAGCTCCTACAATGAGCAGTTCTTC; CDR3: CASSSTSGSSYNEQFF
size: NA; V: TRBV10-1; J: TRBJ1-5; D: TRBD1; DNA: TGCGCCAGCCTACAGGGGTACAATCAGCCCCAGCATTTT; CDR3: CASLQGYNQPQHF
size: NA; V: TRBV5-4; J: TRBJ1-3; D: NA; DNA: TGTGCCAGCAGCTTGCCCGGGGGCTCTGGAAACACCATATATTTT; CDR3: CASSLPGGSGNTIYF
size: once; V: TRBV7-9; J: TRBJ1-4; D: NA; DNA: TGTTCCAGCAGCCCCACAATATCCCGAGGCGAAAAACTGTTTTTT; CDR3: CSSSPTISRGEKLFF
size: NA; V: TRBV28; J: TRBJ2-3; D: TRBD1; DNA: TGTGCCAGCAGTGGGACAGCCAGCACAGATACGCAGTATTTT; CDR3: CASSGTASTDTQYF
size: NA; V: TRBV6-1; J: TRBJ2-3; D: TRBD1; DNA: TGTGCCAGCAGGAGGGGGACAGGGGGCACAGATACGCAGTATTTT; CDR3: CASRRGTGGTDTQYF
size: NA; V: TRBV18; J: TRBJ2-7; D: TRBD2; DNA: TGTGCCAGCTCACCTAGCGGGAGCAGATACGAGCAGTACTTC; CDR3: CASSPSGSRYEQYF
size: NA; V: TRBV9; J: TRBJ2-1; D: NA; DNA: TGTGCCAGCAGCGCAGACCAGGGAAATGAGCAGTTCTTC; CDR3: CASSADQGNEQFF
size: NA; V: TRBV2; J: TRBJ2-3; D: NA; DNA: TGTGCCACCCTTTCCGACCTCAGGACAGATACGCAGTATTTT; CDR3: CATLSDLRTDTQYF
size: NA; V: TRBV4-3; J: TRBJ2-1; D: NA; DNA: TGCGCCAGCAGCACAACCAGGGGCAATGAGCAGTTCTTC; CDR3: CASSTTRGNEQFF
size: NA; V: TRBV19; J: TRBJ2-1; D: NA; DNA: TGTGCCAGTAGTATCCGAGGACTGAGCTCCTACAATGAGCAGTTCTTC; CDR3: CASSIRGLSSYNEQFF
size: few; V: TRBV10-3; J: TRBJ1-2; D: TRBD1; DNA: TGTGCCATCAGTGAATTCGACAGGGAGCGGTATGGCTACACCTTC; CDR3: CAISEFDRERYGYTF
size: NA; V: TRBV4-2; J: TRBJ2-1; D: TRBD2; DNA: TGTGCCAGCAGCCAAACGGGAGGGACCTACAATGAGCAGTTCTTC; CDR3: CASSQTGGTYNEQFF